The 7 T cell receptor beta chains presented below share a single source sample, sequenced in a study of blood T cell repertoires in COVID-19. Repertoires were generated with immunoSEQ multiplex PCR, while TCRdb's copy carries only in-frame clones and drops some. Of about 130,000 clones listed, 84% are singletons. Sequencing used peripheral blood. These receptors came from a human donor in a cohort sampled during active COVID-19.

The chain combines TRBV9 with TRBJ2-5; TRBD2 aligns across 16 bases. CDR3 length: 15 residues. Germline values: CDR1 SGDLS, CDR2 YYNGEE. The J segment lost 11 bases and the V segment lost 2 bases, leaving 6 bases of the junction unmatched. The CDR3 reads CASSVEGLAGGFQYF. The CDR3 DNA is TGTGCCAGCAGCGTTGAGGGACTAGCGGGGGGGTTTCAGTACTTC.

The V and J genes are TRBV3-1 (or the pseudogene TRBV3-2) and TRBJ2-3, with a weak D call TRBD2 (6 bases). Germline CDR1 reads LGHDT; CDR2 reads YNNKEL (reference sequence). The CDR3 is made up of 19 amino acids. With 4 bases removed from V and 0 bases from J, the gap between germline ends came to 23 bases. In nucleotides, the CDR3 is TGTGCCAGCAGCCCTGTGAGGACTAACCTTCACTCTAGCACAGATACGCAGTATTTT. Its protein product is CASSPVRTNLHSSTDTQYF.

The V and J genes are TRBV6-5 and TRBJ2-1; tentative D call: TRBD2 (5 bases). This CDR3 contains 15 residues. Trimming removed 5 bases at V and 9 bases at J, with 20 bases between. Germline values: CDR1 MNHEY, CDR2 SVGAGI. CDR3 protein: CASSIDPGRAGEQFF. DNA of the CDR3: TGTGCCAGCAGTATCGATCCCGGACGGGCGGGTGAGCAGTTCTTC.

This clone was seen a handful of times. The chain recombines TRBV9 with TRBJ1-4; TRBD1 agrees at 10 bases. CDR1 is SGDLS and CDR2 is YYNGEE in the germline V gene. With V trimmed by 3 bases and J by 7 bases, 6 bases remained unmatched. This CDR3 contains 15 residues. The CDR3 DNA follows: TGTGCCAGCAGCGAGACCGGGACAGGGGTTGAAAAACTGTTTTTT. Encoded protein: CASSETGTGVEKLFF.

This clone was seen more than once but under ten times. The CDR3 coding sequence is TGTGCCAGCTCACCGGACAGGGACAACACCATATATTTT. Protein product: CASSPDRDNTIYF. V and J are TRBV18 and TRBJ1-3; 8 bases line up with TRBD1. Germline trimming cut 3 bases from V and 7 bases from J; bases unmatched to any gene: 2. Germline CDR1 KGHSH, CDR2 LQKENI. This CDR3 has 13 residues.

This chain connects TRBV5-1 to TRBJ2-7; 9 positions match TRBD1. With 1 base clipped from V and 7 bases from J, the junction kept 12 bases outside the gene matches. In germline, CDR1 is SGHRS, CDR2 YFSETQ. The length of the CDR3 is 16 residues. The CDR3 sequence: CASSLIPDRGFNEQYF. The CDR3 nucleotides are TGCGCCAGCAGCTTGATACCGGACAGGGGTTTTAATGAGCAGTACTTC.

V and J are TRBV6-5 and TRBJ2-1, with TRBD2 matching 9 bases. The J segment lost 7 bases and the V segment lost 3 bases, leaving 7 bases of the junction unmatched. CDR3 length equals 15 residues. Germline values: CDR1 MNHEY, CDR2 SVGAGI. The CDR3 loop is CASSYLTGLANEQFF. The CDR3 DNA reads TGTGCCAGCAGTTATCTAACGGGACTAGCAAATGAGCAGTTCTTC.